Listed here are 10 T cell receptor beta chains from one sample, sequenced in a study of OX40 agonist ivuxolimab in advanced cancers. Data came from immunoSEQ multiplex PCR; TCRdb stores just in-frame clones and leaves some out. Here the sample spans about 14,000 clones, around 84% being singletons. This material consisted of CD4+ or CD8+ T cells sorted from blood, taken in a trial of the OX40 agonist ivuxolimab. The receptor set was obtained from an adult with an advanced solid tumor such as melanoma, head and neck, liver or kidney cancer.

This clone has more than one count but fewer than ten. The chain carries TRBV6-4 and TRBJ2-3; D perhaps matches TRBD1 (5 bases). Germline V gene sequence: CDR1 MRHNA, CDR2 SNTAGT. Trimming cost V 2 bases and J 2 bases, with 8 bases left between them. The CDR3 has 14 residues. CDR3 coding DNA: TGTGCCAGCAGTGACGGCAGGGACACAGATACGCAGTATTTT. This encodes CASSDGRDTDTQYF.

The rearrangement uses TRBV9 and TRBJ1-1; D unresolved. The CDR3 runs 11 residues. Germline V gene data show CDR1 as SGDLS and CDR2 as YYNGEE. V shed 4 bases and J shed 7 bases, with 8 bases lying between them. CDR3 DNA sequence: TGTGCCAGCAGCCCAGGCCGTGAAGCTTTCTTT. It yields the protein CASSPGREAFF. Based on the CDR3 plus reference TRBV9 and TRBJ1-1, the full variable domain is DSGVTQTPKHLITATGQRVTLRCSPRSGDLSVYWYQQSLDQGLQFLIQYYNGEERAKGNILERFSAQQFPDLHSELNLSSLELGDSALYFCASSPGREAFFGQGTRLTVV.

The chain links TRBV6-4 to TRBJ2-7, with unresolved D. Germline V lookup: CDR1 MRHNA, CDR2 SNTAGT. CDR3 length equals 12 residues. With 6 bases removed from V and 3 bases from J, the gap between germline ends came to 9 bases. CDR3 coding DNA: TGTGCCAGCAGCGCACCCCTCTACGAGCAGTACTTC. It encodes CASSAPLYEQYF.

The chain combines TRBV7-9 with TRBJ2-7; possible D gene TRBD2, 5 bases. CDR1 and CDR2 (germline): SEHNR, FQNEAQ (reference sequence). The CDR3 covers 15 residues. V lost 5 bases and J 0 bases, leaving 14 bases between the germline ends. As DNA, the CDR3 is TGTGCCAGCAGCCCTGGACTGTCAAGCTCCTACGAGCAGTACTTC. As protein: CASSPGLSSSYEQYF.

The chain joins TRBV4-2 to TRBJ2-1; 11 bases map to TRBD2. The CDR3 has 16 amino acids. The germline CDR1 and CDR2 sequences are LGHNA and YNFKEQ. Trimming at V came to 2 bases and at J to 6 bases, leaving 6 bases not matched to a gene. CDR3 in DNA: TGTGCCAGCAGCCAATCCACTAGCGGGAGTGGCAATGAGCAGTTCTTC. Protein product: CASSQSTSGSGNEQFF.

The chain carries TRBV7-9 and TRBJ1-4; the D is unclear. Germline V gene data show CDR1 as SEHNR and CDR2 as FQNEAQ (reference sequence). V was shortened by 5 bases and J by 0 bases, with 7 bases between the two germline ends. The CDR3 is 14 amino acids. Written as DNA, the CDR3 is TGTGCCAGCAGCGGAGGAGCAACTAATGAAAAACTGTTTTTT. This codes for CASSGGATNEKLFF. Based on the CDR3 plus reference TRBV7-9 and TRBJ1-4, the full variable domain is DTGVSQNPRHKITKRGQNVTFRCDPISEHNRLYWYRQTLGQGPEFLTYFQNEAQLEKSRLLSDRFSAERPKGSFSTLEIQRTEQGDSAMYLCASSGGATNEKLFFGSGTQLSVL.

This clone was observed a single time. V is TRBV15 and J is TRBJ2-1; TRBD1 aligns across 7 bases. The CDR3 is made up of 16 amino acids. Unmatched junction bases numbered 15, after V lost 5 bases and J lost 8 bases. Germline assignment: CDR1 LNHNV and CDR2 YYDKDF (reference sequence). This CDR3 is CATSRSGQQSVDEQFF. The CDR3 DNA reads TGTGCCACCAGCCGATCGGGACAGCAATCGGTCGATGAGCAGTTCTTC.

The CDR3 DNA sequence: TGTGCCAGCAGCCCGACCCTTGGGGAGACCCAGTACTTC. Translating gives CASSPTLGETQYF. The V and J genes are TRBV13 and TRBJ2-5; no firm D call. There are 13 residues in the CDR3. Germline CDR1 is PRHDT and CDR2 is FYEKMQ (reference sequence). With 5 bases removed from V and 5 bases from J, the gap between germline ends came to 12 bases.

The rearrangement links TRBV6-9 to TRBJ2-5; unclear D gene. The DNA end is a closer match to TRBJ2-7, so the J assignment may be wrong. The CDR3 has 13 residues. Germline CDR1 MNHGY, CDR2 SVAAGI. CDR3: CASRARLAYEQYF. The CDR3 bases are TGTGCCAGCAGAGCCCGTCTCGCGTACGAGCAGTACTTC.

The CDR3 coding sequence is TGTGCCAGCAGTTTGGACCGATACGAGCAGTACTTC. This encodes CASSLDRYEQYF. V gene TRBV27 combines with J gene TRBJ2-7; no clear D. CDR1 MNHEY and CDR2 SMNVEV come from the germline V gene (reference sequence). The CDR3 runs 12 residues. V lost 3 bases and J 4 bases, leaving 7 bases between the germline ends.